These 24 T cell receptor beta chains were all obtained from the same sample, sequenced in a study of blood T cells in healthy people across ages. A second PCR, run for roughly 7 to 12 cycles, used a sample-barcoded 5' primer plus a J-beta primer mix. TCRdb recomputed calls from the 5' RACE reads with MiXCR, one row per CDR3 protein. The table records approximately 800,000 distinct CDR3 sequences, about 42% of them present only once. The sample consisted of blood. Receptor source: an elderly man in good health.

The V and J genes are TRBV15 and TRBJ2-7; 8 bases are shared with TRBD1. Germline CDR1 and CDR2: LNHNV and YYDKDF (reference sequence). The CDR3 has 15 amino acids. Trimming removed 2 bases from V and 2 bases from J; junction bases left unmatched: 5. The CDR3 is CATSRRPGQAYEQYF. Here the CDR3 DNA reads TGTGCCACCAGCAGACGGCCGGGACAGGCCTACGAGCAGTACTTC.

This chain uses TRBV12-3 or TRBV12-4 with TRBJ1-1; no clear D. This CDR3 is built from 12 residues. V was pared by 5 bases and J by 8 bases, with 12 bases between. Written as DNA, the CDR3 is TGTGCCAGCAGTCGGGCATCAGCGGAAGCTTTCTTT. Translating gives CASSRASAEAFF.

This sequence joins TRBV7-2 and TRBJ2-5; maybe TRBD2 (6 bases). Germline loops: CDR1 SGHTA, CDR2 FQGNSA. This CDR3 comprises 16 residues. Trimming cost V 2 bases and J 5 bases, with 18 bases left between them. The CDR3 loop reads CASSLIGETRRETQYF. CDR3 nucleotide sequence: TGTGCCAGCAGCTTAATTGGCGAGACTAGGCGGGAGACCCAGTACTTC.

The rearrangement links TRBV20-1 to TRBJ2-1; no firm D call. CDR1 is DFQATT, CDR2 SNEGSKA, per germline (reference sequence). The CDR3 runs to 11 residues. Trimming shortened V by 5 bases and J by 7 bases, and 9 bases separated the two germline ends. CDR3 sequence: CSAGRRNEQFF. The CDR3 coding sequence is TGCAGTGCTGGACGCCGTAATGAGCAGTTCTTC.

This chain connects TRBV5-1 to TRBJ2-4; TRBD2 matches at 10 bases. Matching the DNA end better, TRBJ2-7 makes the J call doubtful. The germline V gene encodes CDR1 SGHRS and CDR2 YFSETQ. The CDR3 has 16 residues. CDR3 coding DNA: TGCGCCAGCAGGCCCACCCTAGCGGGAGACGGATGCGAGCAGTACTTC. Its protein is CASRPTLAGDGCEQYF.

The V gene is TRBV20-1, the J gene TRBJ2-1; no clear D gene. The germline V and J ends were trimmed by 4 bases and 0 bases, with 13 bases remaining between them. The CDR3 contains 15 residues. CDR1 and CDR2 from the germline V gene are DFQATT and SNEGSKA (reference sequence). CDR3 DNA: TGCAGTGCTATTGAGACTGGATTCTCCTACAATGAGCAGTTCTTC. The encoded protein is CSAIETGFSYNEQFF.

The rearrangement uses TRBV25-1 and TRBJ1-1; no clear D gene. V was clipped by 7 bases and J by 0 bases, with 15 bases between them. This CDR3 comprises 15 residues. Germline CDR1 MGHDK, CDR2 SYGVNS. The CDR3 nucleotides read TGTGCCAGCAAAGGCCGGAGCTTAATGAACACTGAAGCTTTCTTT. Translating gives CASKGRSLMNTEAFF. Together with reference TRBV25-1 and TRBJ1-1, the CDR3 gives the full variable domain: EADIYQTPRYLVIGTGKKITLECSQTMGHDKMYWYQQDPGMELHLIHYSYGVNSTEKGDLSSESTVSRIRTEHFPLTLESARPSHTSQYLCASKGRSLMNTEAFFGQGTRLTVV.

This chain connects TRBV9 to TRBJ2-3; 7 bases align to TRBD2. The length of the CDR3 is 15 residues. The J segment lost 2 bases and the V segment lost 7 bases, leaving 10 bases of the junction unmatched. CDR1 is SGDLS and CDR2 is YYNGEE in the germline V gene. The DNA for the CDR3 is TGTGCCAGCTCAAGACCAGCGGGGCCCACAGATACGCAGTATTTT. Its protein product is CASSRPAGPTDTQYF.

The genes are TRBV4-2 and TRBJ2-1; possible D gene TRBD1, 6 bases. Trimming took 4 bases from V and 4 from J, leaving 11 bases between them. Germline CDR1 is LGHNA and CDR2 is YNFKEQ. The CDR3 contains 14 residues. CDR3 in amino acids: CASSPDRFYNEQFF. CDR3 in DNA: TGTGCCAGCAGCCCCGACAGGTTTTACAATGAGCAGTTCTTC.

The chain uses TRBV10-3 and TRBJ2-7, with a possible D match to TRBD2 (5 bases). This CDR3 has 13 residues. Germline CDR1 and CDR2: ENHRY and SYGVKD. V was cut by 3 bases and J by 0 bases, with 6 bases left in between. CDR3 DNA: TGTGCCATCAGTGACGGGAACTCCTACGAGCAGTACTTC. Encoded protein: CAISDGNSYEQYF.

This clonotype was picked up one time. The V gene is TRBV18, the J gene TRBJ2-1; D might be TRBD2 (6 bases). Trimming pared 1 base from V and 1 base from J, leaving 11 bases between. Germline lookup yields CDR1 KGHSH and CDR2 LQKENI. CDR3 length: 16 amino acids. The CDR3 DNA sequence: TGTGCCAGCTCACCACTAGCGGCCGCTTCCTACAATGAGCAGTTCTTC. It translates to CASSPLAAASYNEQFF.

The genes are TRBV7-9 and TRBJ1-1, with D uncertain. Germline V lookup: CDR1 SEHNR, CDR2 FQNEAQ (reference sequence). V lost 5 bases, J lost 1 base, and 11 bases lay in between. The CDR3 loop spans 14 amino acids. CDR3 residues: CASSNRASNTEAFF. DNA for the CDR3: TGTGCCAGCAGCAACCGGGCCTCGAACACTGAAGCTTTCTTT.

This clonotype was recorded once. Possible read error: a much larger clone is one base away. This chain links TRBV4-2 with TRBJ2-1; possibly TRBD1 or TRBD2 for D (5 bases each). The CDR3 contains 14 residues. Germline V lookup: CDR1 LGHNA, CDR2 YNFKEQ. In DNA form, the CDR3 reads TGTGCCTGCAGCCACGGGACCCCCGGGTATGAGCAGTTCTTC. Its protein product is CACSHGTPGYEQFF.

This clonotype appeared a few times. This chain connects TRBV7-2 to TRBJ2-3, with TRBD1 as a possible D gene (5 bases). Germline V gene data show CDR1 as SGHTA and CDR2 as FQGNSA. This CDR3 comprises 13 residues. V was pared by 5 bases and J by 5 bases, with 11 bases between. CDR3 amino acids: CASSTQGLDTQYF. The CDR3 DNA reads TGTGCCAGCAGCACCCAGGGTTTAGATACGCAGTATTTT.

In the case of this clonotype: At one of its ends the junction is not consistent with the germline gene, which may arise from a read error. This rearrangement joins TRBV24-1 to TRBJ2-1; D is unclear. The CDR3 covers 15 residues. The germline gives CDR1 KGHDR, CDR2 SFDVKD. The chain's CDR3 is CATRVWRPSYNEQFF. The CDR3 DNA follows: TGCGCCACCCGAGTCTGGCGGCCCTCCTACAATGAGCAGTTCTTC.

The V and J genes are TRBV5-1 and TRBJ1-1, with 11 bases fitting TRBD1. V was pared by 4 bases and J by 4 bases, with 12 bases of the junction left unmatched. The CDR3 runs to 17 residues. Germline values: CDR1 SGHRS, CDR2 YFSETQ. CDR3 amino acids: CASSPYGQGAGGTEAFF. The CDR3 DNA follows: TGCGCCAGCAGCCCCTACGGACAGGGGGCTGGTGGCACTGAAGCTTTCTTT.

V and J are TRBV20-1 and TRBJ2-5; 11 bases align to TRBD1. The J call may be mistaken, given a closer DNA end match to TRBJ2-7. The CDR3 consists of 14 residues. Germline assignment: CDR1 DFQATT and CDR2 SNEGSKA (reference sequence). CDR3 sequence (DNA): TGCAGTGCTTTCAAACCGGGACAGGGGGGCGAGCAGTACTTC. Translating gives CSAFKPGQGGEQYF.

The genes are TRBV3-1 and TRBJ2-5; 15 bases line up with TRBD2. Trimming at V came to 4 bases and at J to 7 bases, leaving 13 bases not matched to a gene. The CDR3 runs 18 residues. The germline V gene has CDR1 LGHDT and CDR2 YNNKEL (reference sequence). In DNA form, the CDR3 reads TGTGCCAGCAGCCCGCACACGAAGGGACTAGCGGGGGGTAGGACCCAGTACTTC. Protein sequence: CASSPHTKGLAGGRTQYF.

The chain combines TRBV5-1 with TRBJ2-1; 7 nucleotides align to TRBD2. The CDR3 is 15 amino acids. Trimming at V came to 3 bases and at J to 4 bases, leaving 7 bases not matched to a gene. Per germline, CDR1 SGHRS and CDR2 YFSETQ. DNA for the CDR3: TGCGCCAGCAGCTCATCGGGAGGTGGTTACAATGAGCAGTTCTTC. It is translated as CASSSSGGGYNEQFF.

This chain links TRBV20-1 with TRBJ2-7; a possible D gene is TRBD1 (6 bases). The V end was cut by 4 bases, the J end by 7 bases, with 20 bases between. The germline CDR1 and CDR2 sequences are DFQATT and SNEGSKA (reference sequence). The CDR3 is made up of 14 amino acids. CDR3 in DNA: TGCAGTGCTAAAGCACAGGGCGCCCCGTGGGAGCAGTACTTC. Translating it yields CSAKAQGAPWEQYF.

For the CDR3, the DNA is TGTGCCAGCAGCCCGGGGGACGGTAACTATGGCTACACCTTC. Its protein product is CASSPGDGNYGYTF. The chain uses TRBV7-9 and TRBJ1-2; D may be TRBD1 (5 bases). V lost 5 bases to trimming and J lost 1 base, with 11 bases between them. CDR1 and CDR2 from the germline V gene are SEHNR and FQNEAQ (reference sequence). CDR3 length: 14 amino acids. The whole variable domain, filled in from reference TRBV7-9 and TRBJ1-2, reads DTGVSQNPRHKITKRGQNVTFRCDPISEHNRLYWYRQTLGQGPEFLTYFQNEAQLEKSRLLSDRFSAERPKGSFSTLEIQRTEQGDSAMYLCASSPGDGNYGYTFGSGTRLTVV.

CDR3 nucleotide sequence: TGTGCCAGCACCCCGATGGGGCAGGGGGCCTACAATGAGCAGTTCTTC. As protein: CASTPMGQGAYNEQFF. V and J are TRBV14 and TRBJ2-1; the match to TRBD1 covers 7 bases. V shed 7 bases, J shed 2 bases, and the junction held 11 bases outside the gene matches. The CDR3 runs 16 residues. Germline CDR1 and CDR2: SGHDN and FVKESK.

In its sample, this clonotype was seen a few times. The CDR3 nucleotides are TGTGCCAGCAGTCTTCTTATGGGGGCACCTAACTATGGCTACACCTTC. This codes for CASSLLMGAPNYGYTF. The V gene is TRBV6-7, the J gene TRBJ1-2; tentative D call: TRBD1 (6 bases). TRBV6-7 is an open reading frame whose function is uncertain. V shed 5 bases and J shed 0 bases, with 16 bases lying between them. The CDR3 loop spans 16 amino acids.

This clonotype occurred a few times. The V gene is TRBV12-3 or TRBV12-4, the J gene TRBJ2-5; 15 positions agree with TRBD2. Unmatched junction bases numbered 6, after V lost 5 bases and J lost 2 bases. The CDR3 has 17 residues. The CDR3 protein is CASSGWTSGREQETQYF. The CDR3 coding sequence is TGTGCCAGCAGTGGTTGGACTAGCGGGAGGGAGCAAGAGACCCAGTACTTC.